One sample yielded the 21 T cell receptor beta chains listed below, sequenced in a study of T cells in localized non-small cell lung cancer. The table came from immunoSEQ multiplex PCR; TCRdb's copy has only in-frame clones and leaves some out. The sample yields about 30,000 clones, roughly nine tenths seen once. The specimen was peripheral blood, collected before any cancer treatment. The receptors shown here come from a woman aged 40-75 years with stage I lung adenocarcinoma.

The chain carries TRBV15 and TRBJ2-7; 10 bases agree with TRBD2. CDR3 length: 16 amino acids. The junction had 9 bases not matched to a gene; V was cut back by 1 base and J by 6 bases. Germline V CDR1 and CDR2: LNHNV, YYDKDF (reference sequence). The DNA for the CDR3 is TGTGCCACCAGCAGAGTAATCGGGACTAGCGAGGGCGAGCAGTACTTC. It translates to CATSRVIGTSEGEQYF. The whole variable domain, remainder taken from reference TRBV15 and TRBJ2-7, is DAMVIQNPRYQVTQFGKPVTLSCSQTLNHNVMYWYQQKSSQAPKLLFHYYDKDFNNEADTPDNFQSRRPNTSFCFLDIRSPGLGDTAMYLCATSRVIGTSEGEQYFGPGTRLTVT.

This clone was counted a single time. This sequence joins TRBV10-3 and TRBJ1-5, with D possibly being TRBD1 (6 bases). The CDR3 length is 13 residues. Germline values: CDR1 ENHRY, CDR2 SYGVKD. The V end lost 10 bases, the J end lost 3 bases, and 13 bases lay between the germline ends. The chain's CDR3 is CATKDSNNQPQHF. DNA of the CDR3: TGTGCCACTAAGGACAGTAACAATCAGCCCCAGCATTTT.

The V gene is TRBV15, the J gene TRBJ2-7; 10 nucleotides line up with TRBD2. Trimming cost V 2 bases and J 3 bases; bases outside gene matches: 7. CDR1 and CDR2 (germline): LNHNV, YYDKDF (reference sequence). The CDR3 runs to 16 residues. The CDR3 coding sequence is TGTGCCACCAGCAGACCTTGGACTAGCGGAAACTACGAGCAGTACTTC. It specifies CATSRPWTSGNYEQYF.

The chain carries TRBV28 and TRBJ1-1, with D hard to call. The CDR3 has 12 residues. Germline assignment: CDR1 MDHEN and CDR2 SYDVKM. V shed 11 bases and J shed 5 bases, with 15 bases lying between them. For the CDR3, the DNA is TGTGCCGCCTTCCGGCCGGGAACTGAAGCTTTCTTT. Protein product: CAAFRPGTEAFF.

Comment on this clone: At one boundary the junction diverges from the germline segment, which might be a read error. The CDR3 reads CASSKAPLETQYF. The CDR3 DNA reads TGTGCCAGCAGTAAAGCCCCGTTGGAGACCCAGTACTTC. This chain links TRBV2 with TRBJ2-5; D is unresolved. The CDR3 has 13 amino acids. Germline lookup yields CDR1 SNHLY and CDR2 FYNNEI.

The chain combines TRBV9 with TRBJ2-2; 7 bases are a match to TRBD2. Germline CDR1 reads SGDLS; CDR2 reads YYNGEE. The V and J ends lost 0 bases and 5 bases, in that order; junction bases with no gene match: 10. The CDR3 covers 17 residues. In DNA form, the CDR3 reads TGTGCCAGCAGCGTAGCGGGAGGCCGTATGGGGACCGGGGAGCTGTTTTTT. This encodes CASSVAGGRMGTGELFF.

The V call is TRBV15, the J call TRBJ1-4; no firm D call. Germline CDR1 LNHNV, CDR2 YYDKDF (reference sequence). V was shortened by 0 bases and J by 0 bases, with 8 bases between the two germline ends. The CDR3 is 16 residues long. The CDR3 is CATSRDTAATNEKLFF. CDR3 nucleotides: TGTGCCACCAGCAGAGATACCGCAGCAACTAATGAAAAACTGTTTTTT.

The rearrangement links TRBV7-2 to TRBJ2-7, with D possibly being TRBD1 (5 bases). Between the trimmed V and J ends, which lost 3 bases and 5 bases, there was a span of 8 bases. This CDR3 is built from 12 residues. Germline values: CDR1 SGHTA, CDR2 FQGNSA. CDR3 sequence: CASSFRVHEQYF. The CDR3 DNA reads TGTGCCAGCAGCTTCAGGGTCCACGAGCAGTACTTC.

The CDR3 coding sequence is TGTGCCAGCAGTTTACGGGGGGGGCCCGCCTATGGCTACACCTTC. Its translation is CASSLRGGPAYGYTF. The V and J genes are TRBV27 and TRBJ1-2, with TRBD1 as a possible D gene (6 bases). V lost 2 bases and J 4 bases, leaving 14 bases between the germline ends. Germline CDR1 MNHEY, CDR2 SMNVEV (reference sequence). The CDR3 loop spans 15 amino acids.

V is TRBV5-6 and J is TRBJ2-5, with D perhaps given as TRBD1 or TRBD2 (5 bases each). CDR1 is SGHDT, CDR2 YYEEEE, per germline. The CDR3 is 15 residues long. The V end was cut by 1 base, the J end by 5 bases, with 15 bases between. The CDR3 spells CASSLNLGVGETQYF. CDR3 DNA: TGTGCCAGCAGCTTGAATTTGGGGGTCGGGGAGACCCAGTACTTC.

CDR3 residues: CASSGGGPRPYEQYF. Here the CDR3 DNA reads TGCGCCAGCAGCGGGGGGGGACCTCGGCCCTACGAGCAGTACTTC. The V call is TRBV10-1, the J call TRBJ2-7, with 8 bases matching TRBD2. Germline V gives CDR1 WNHNN, CDR2 SYGVQD (reference sequence). V gave up 6 bases and J gave up 2 bases; unmatched junction bases: 9. This CDR3 contains 15 residues.

The CDR3 coding sequence is TGTGCCAGCAGGCCCACGTGGGGGATACAGTTGTATGGCTACACCTTC. Encoded protein: CASRPTWGIQLYGYTF. The chain links TRBV28 to TRBJ1-2; D is possibly TRBD1 (5 bases). V gave up 6 bases and J gave up 5 bases, with 22 bases separating them. Germline assignment: CDR1 MDHEN and CDR2 SYDVKM. The CDR3 has 16 amino acids.

V is TRBV5-3 and J is TRBJ2-1, with a weak D call TRBD2 (7 bases). TRBV5-3 is an ORF, and what it does is uncertain. V lost 9 bases to trimming and J lost 6 bases, with 22 bases between them. The CDR3 totals 15 residues. The CDR3 reads CANTLKGGPRNEQFF. In nucleotides, the CDR3 is TGTGCCAACACACTCAAGGGGGGGCCACGCAATGAGCAGTTCTTC.

The chain links TRBV28 to TRBJ2-1; 7 bases are shared with TRBD1. The germline gives CDR1 MDHEN, CDR2 SYDVKM. V dropped 6 bases and J dropped 3; count of bases not matched to a gene: 2. The CDR3 is 13 amino acids. CDR3 residues: CASSWDSYNEQFF. The CDR3, as DNA: TGTGCCAGCAGCTGGGACAGCTACAATGAGCAGTTCTTC.

This clone has only a few counts. V gene TRBV28 combines with J gene TRBJ1-2; D gene unclear. This CDR3 has 14 residues. V was cut by 3 bases and J by 7 bases, with 15 bases left in between. The germline V gene encodes CDR1 MDHEN and CDR2 SYDVKM. CDR3: CASSLNTLVSGYTF. The DNA of the CDR3 is TGTGCCAGCAGTTTGAACACCCTCGTGAGTGGCTACACCTTC.

This chain uses TRBV18 with TRBJ2-3, with 9 bases that match TRBD2. This CDR3 has 17 amino acids. J was trimmed by 6 bases and V by 2 bases; bases with no gene match: 12. Germline loops: CDR1 KGHSH, CDR2 LQKENI. CDR3 in DNA: TGTGCCAGCTCACCAAGGGGAGGTAGCGGGAGTCCCGATACGCAGTATTTT. Protein: CASSPRGGSGSPDTQYF.

To note about this clone: This same CDR3 is encoded by further DNA sequences in the sample. The chain uses TRBV6-5 and TRBJ1-6, with D tentatively TRBD1 (5 bases). Per germline, CDR1 MNHEY and CDR2 SVGAGI. This CDR3 region has 15 residues. The V and J ends lost 2 bases and 7 bases respectively, with 12 bases between them. The DNA for the CDR3 is TGTGCCAGCAGTTACGAAACGGGGACGAATTCACCCCTCCACTTT. It codes for CASSYETGTNSPLHF.

J is TRBJ1-3 and V is TRBV5-6; D call uncertain. Germline assignment: CDR1 SGHDT and CDR2 YYEEEE. The CDR3 length is 15 residues. V lost 0 bases and J lost 2, with 9 bases in between. The CDR3 nucleotides are TGTGCCAGCAGCTTGGGGCCATTGACTGGAAACACCATATATTTT. Amino acid sequence: CASSLGPLTGNTIYF. The full variable domain, completed using reference TRBV5-6 and TRBJ1-3, is DAGVTQSPTHLIKTRGQQVTLRCSPKSGHDTVSWYQQALGQGPQFIFQYYEEEERQRGNFPDRFSGHQFPNYSSELNVNALLLGDSALYLCASSLGPLTGNTIYFGEGSWLTVV.

The chain combines TRBV5-1 with TRBJ1-1; tentatively, D is TRBD1 (5 bases). The V end was cut by 1 base, the J end by 1 base, with 11 bases between. This CDR3 has 15 amino acids. Germline lookup yields CDR1 SGHRS and CDR2 YFSETQ. In DNA form, the CDR3 reads TGCGCCAGCAGCTTGATCGGTACAGGGAACACTGAAGCTTTCTTT. Translation gives CASSLIGTGNTEAFF.

This clone turned up a few times. The gene calls are TRBV19 and TRBJ2-3; 7 bases are shared with TRBD1. With V trimmed by 3 bases and J by 0 bases, 6 bases remained unmatched. Germline assignment: CDR1 LNHDA and CDR2 SQIVND (reference sequence). The CDR3 totals 16 residues. The CDR3 region has the DNA TGTGCCAGTAGTATGAGAGGGGGCTATAGCACAGATACGCAGTATTTT. It is translated as CASSMRGGYSTDTQYF.

CDR3: CASSSGTGGYEQYF. In DNA, the CDR3 is TGTGCCAGCAGCTCCGGGACAGGGGGCTACGAGCAGTACTTC. The chain recombines TRBV11-2 with TRBJ2-7; 11 nucleotides line up with TRBD1. Germline V gene lookup returns CDR1 SGHAT and CDR2 FQNNGV. This CDR3 contains 14 residues. V was clipped by 4 bases and J by 3 bases; unmatched bases: 2.